Presented here are 8 T cell receptor beta chains from one specimen sequenced in a study of cytomegalovirus exposure and HLA in healthy donors. The primer mix had 60 Vbeta and 13 Jbeta primers. The table came from immunoSEQ multiplex PCR; TCRdb's copy has only in-frame clones and leaves some out. The sample consists of some 120,000 clones, more than 70% of them appearing once. The sample comprised PBMCs. The receptors originated from a woman aged 50 to 65 in good health and CMV-seropositive.

This clone turned up a few times. The J gene is TRBJ2-3, the V gene TRBV4-3; D ambiguous. Per the germline V gene, CDR1 is LGHNA and CDR2 is YSLEER. CDR3 size: 15 residues. V lost 4 bases to trimming and J lost 8 bases, with 19 bases between them. The CDR3 coding sequence is TGCGCCAGCAGCCGTGGAGTCTTATCGCAGTCTACGCAGTATTTT. Translation: CASSRGVLSQSTQYF.

This chain links TRBV30 with TRBJ1-2; no reliable D call. V lost 1 base and J lost 4, with 7 bases in between. This CDR3 is built from 12 residues. The germline CDR1 and CDR2 sequences are GTSNPN and SVGIG (reference sequence). The CDR3 DNA reads TGTGCCTGGAGTGCAGGCTTCTATGGCTACACCTTC. Protein: CAWSAGFYGYTF.

The chain's CDR3 is CATSRAGSSYEQYF. The CDR3 region has the DNA TGTGCCACCAGCAGAGCGGGGTCTTCCTACGAGCAGTACTTC. This chain joins TRBV15 and TRBJ2-7, with a weak D call TRBD2 (5 bases). Germline CDR1 and CDR2: LNHNV and YYDKDF (reference sequence). The CDR3 is 14 amino acids. Trimming left V 1 base short and J 1 base short, with 8 bases between.

With regard to this clone: Relative to the germline gene, one junction end is altered; a read error may explain this. The chain couples TRBV7-9 to TRBJ1-2; D is possibly TRBD1 (6 bases). CDR1 is SEHNR, CDR2 FQNEAQ, per germline (reference sequence). The CDR3 runs to 11 residues. The CDR3 is CASSLRQAPSF. For the CDR3, the DNA is TGTGCCAGCAGCTTGAGACAGGCCCCATCCTTC. The variable domain in full, with the rest retrieved from reference TRBV7-9 and TRBJ1-2, is DTGVSQNPRHKITKRGQNVTFRCDPISEHNRLYWYRQTLGQGPEFLTYFQNEAQLEKSRLLSDRFSAERPKGSFSTLEIQRTEQGDSAMYLCASSLRQAPSFGSGTRLTVV.

V and J are TRBV28 and TRBJ2-1; 8 bases align to TRBD2. Germline CDR1 is MDHEN and CDR2 is SYDVKM. The V and J ends lost 5 bases and 8 bases, in that order; junction bases with no gene match: 14. The CDR3 runs 16 residues. The CDR3 loop reads CASSRQAGDLRDEQFF. DNA of the CDR3: TGTGCCAGCAGTAGACAAGCGGGAGACCTACGTGATGAGCAGTTCTTC.

The chain joins TRBV5-6 to TRBJ1-2; 10 bases align to TRBD1. CDR1 is SGHDT, CDR2 YYEEEE, per germline. This CDR3 contains 17 residues. V trimming: 5 bases; J trimming: 4 bases; junction bases outside the gene matches: 14. This chain's CDR3 is CASRVRDRGQRAYGYTF. The DNA of the CDR3 is TGTGCCAGCAGGGTCCGGGACAGGGGCCAGCGGGCCTATGGCTACACCTTC. Based on the CDR3 plus reference TRBV5-6 and TRBJ1-2, the full variable domain is DAGVTQSPTHLIKTRGQQVTLRCSPKSGHDTVSWYQQALGQGPQFIFQYYEEEERQRGNFPDRFSGHQFPNYSSELNVNALLLGDSALYLCASRVRDRGQRAYGYTFGSGTRLTVV.

The chain couples TRBV30 to TRBJ2-3, with 7 bases that match TRBD1. V lost 0 bases and J lost 4; bases outside the gene matches: 7. Per germline, CDR1 GTSNPN and CDR2 SVGIG (reference sequence). This CDR3 is 15 amino acids long. In DNA, the CDR3 is TGTGCCTGGAGTGTACAACAGGGGATTGCAGATACGCAGTATTTT. This codes for CAWSVQQGIADTQYF.

V and J are TRBV2 and TRBJ2-3, with 11 positions matching TRBD2. This CDR3 is built from 17 residues. The J segment lost 5 bases and the V segment lost 2 bases, leaving 9 bases of the junction unmatched. Germline V gives CDR1 SNHLY, CDR2 FYNNEI. The CDR3 loop reads CASSELTSGSQIDTQYF. The CDR3 nucleotides read TGTGCCAGCAGTGAACTAACTAGCGGGAGTCAGATAGATACGCAGTATTTT.